Each of the 29 T cell receptor beta chains below was sequenced from the same sample in a study of early T cells in non-severe SARS-CoV-2 infection. TCRdb reanalysed the 5' RACE reads using MiXCR and keeps one entry per CDR3 protein. The sample records more than 95,000 distinct CDR3 sequences, 11% being singletons. The source was whole blood, collected at baseline. Receptor source: an adult who was a healthcare worker with PCR-confirmed SARS-CoV-2 infection or an uninfected control (not recorded which).

This chain uses TRBV7-2 with TRBJ2-5, with D maybe TRBD2 (5 bases). Trimming left V 5 bases short and J 3 bases short, with 13 bases between. This CDR3 is 14 amino acids long. Germline loops: CDR1 SGHTA, CDR2 FQGNSA. This chain's CDR3 is CASSPSLREETQYF. The CDR3 DNA reads as TGTGCCAGCAGCCCCTCTTTGAGGGAAGAGACCCAGTACTTC.

This clonotype occurred a few times. The V call is TRBV2, the J call TRBJ2-3; TRBD2 might be the D (6 bases). Deletions cut 5 bases from V and 1 base from J, with 16 bases between. The germline gives CDR1 SNHLY, CDR2 FYNNEI. The CDR3 has 16 amino acids. The CDR3 DNA reads TGTGCCAGCAGTCCGACTAGACTAGACCGCACAGATACGCAGTATTTT. It codes for CASSPTRLDRTDTQYF.

This clonotype was detected many times. V usage is TRBV30 and J usage is TRBJ1-4; perhaps TRBD1 as D (6 bases). From germline, CDR1 is GTSNPN and CDR2 SVGIG (reference sequence). V was cut by 3 bases and J by 0 bases, with 8 bases left in between. The CDR3 extends over 14 amino acids. Here the CDR3 reads CAWRQGATNEKLFF. CDR3 in DNA: TGTGCCTGGAGACAGGGCGCAACTAATGAAAAACTGTTTTTT. Combining the CDR3 with reference TRBV30 and TRBJ1-4 gives the whole variable domain SQTIHQWPATLVQPVGSPLSLECTVEGTSNPNLYWYRQAAGRGLQLLFYSVGIGQISSEVPQNLSASRPQDRQFILSSKKLLLSDSGFYLCAWRQGATNEKLFFGSGTQLSVL.

The rearrangement joins TRBV29-1 to TRBJ2-1; D gene uncertain. V was clipped by 4 bases and J by 4 bases, with 8 bases between them. The CDR3 contains 12 residues. Per germline, CDR1 SQVTM and CDR2 ANQGSEA. For the CDR3, the DNA is TGCAGCGTTGGAGCAGGTTACAATGAGCAGTTCTTC. The encoded protein is CSVGAGYNEQFF.

This clonotype has ten or more counts. The rearrangement links TRBV7-2 to TRBJ2-1, with TRBD2 as a possible D gene (5 bases). This CDR3 comprises 15 residues. Germline V CDR1 and CDR2: SGHTA, FQGNSA. V was trimmed by 5 bases and J by 4 bases, leaving 15 bases between them. CDR3 sequence reads: CASSLHREGYNEQFF. The CDR3 nucleotides read TGTGCCAGCAGCCTCCATCGTGAGGGTTACAATGAGCAGTTCTTC. Full variable domain (missing parts from reference TRBV7-2 and TRBJ2-1): GAGVSQSPSNKVTEKGKDVELRCDPISGHTALYWYRQSLGQGLEFLIYFQGNSAPDKSGLPSDRFSAERTGGSVSTLTIQRTQQEDSAVYLCASSLHREGYNEQFFGPGTRLTVL.

V gene TRBV18 combines with J gene TRBJ2-1, with a weak D call TRBD2 (5 bases). With 0 bases removed from V and 7 bases from J, the gap between germline ends came to 10 bases. This CDR3 has 14 amino acids. The germline V gene has CDR1 KGHSH and CDR2 LQKENI. This CDR3 is CASSPPTGWNEQFF. The CDR3 nucleotides are TGTGCCAGCTCACCACCTACGGGATGGAATGAGCAGTTCTTC.

This clonotype was recorded many times. The rearrangement links TRBV2 to TRBJ1-2; D gene unclear. V lost 0 bases to trimming and J lost 0 bases, with 14 bases between them. CDR1 and CDR2 from the germline V gene are SNHLY and FYNNEI. The length of the CDR3 is 17 residues. Written as DNA, the CDR3 is TGTGCCAGCAGTGAAGCGCTTCTTCCTGGGTCTAACTATGGCTACACCTTC. It codes for CASSEALLPGSNYGYTF.

Only a few counts were recorded for this clonotype. The rearrangement links TRBV6-4 to TRBJ2-1, with 13 bases that match TRBD2. Trimming removed 6 bases from V and 9 bases from J; junction bases left unmatched: 8. The CDR3 is 15 residues long. Germline V gives CDR1 MRHNA, CDR2 SNTAGT. The CDR3 loop reads CASSPTSGGALEQFF. The CDR3 nucleotides read TGTGCCAGCAGCCCTACTAGCGGGGGGGCCCTTGAGCAGTTCTTC.

The chain employs TRBV18 and TRBJ1-4; no definite D call. The CDR3 consists of 16 residues. V shed 4 bases and J shed 9 bases, with 21 bases lying between them. The germline CDR1 and CDR2 sequences are KGHSH and LQKENI. CDR3 coding DNA: TGTGCCAGCTCACACCCGTCAGCAGCGTTAGGAAAAAAACTGTTTTTT. Amino acids: CASSHPSAALGKKLFF.

This clonotype occurred many times. This chain uses TRBV20-1 with TRBJ2-1, with 10 bases that match TRBD2. The V gene end was trimmed by 3 bases and the J gene end by 9 bases; junction bases not matched to a gene: 14. Germline CDR1 and CDR2: DFQATT and SNEGSKA (reference sequence). This CDR3 is 16 amino acids long. The CDR3 loop reads CSASGTSGRVAGEQFF. The DNA of the CDR3 is TGCAGTGCTAGTGGAACCAGCGGGAGGGTTGCGGGTGAGCAGTTCTTC.

This clonotype was counted many times. The chain carries TRBV14 and TRBJ2-1; the match to TRBD2 covers 7 bases. The germline CDR1 and CDR2 sequences are SGHDN and FVKESK. The trim removed 2 bases at V and 7 bases at J, leaving 5 bases unmatched. There are 14 residues in the CDR3. The CDR3 region has the DNA TGTGCCAGCAGCCAACTGGGACTATTAAATGAGCAGTTCTTC. Protein: CASSQLGLLNEQFF.

Many counts were recorded for this clonotype. This chain uses TRBV7-2 with TRBJ2-5; 10 nucleotides align to TRBD2. The germline CDR1 and CDR2 sequences are SGHTA and FQGNSA. The junction had 6 bases not matched to a gene; V was cut back by 0 bases and J by 5 bases. This CDR3 has 16 residues. The CDR3 protein is CASSLAGGLATETQYF. The CDR3 DNA sequence: TGTGCCAGCAGCTTAGCGGGGGGACTAGCGACGGAGACCCAGTACTTC.

This clonotype was observed a few times. Written as DNA, the CDR3 is TGTGCCAGCAGTCGGCCGGGCCTCGGCCCTGATGAGCAGTTCTTC. Amino acid sequence: CASSRPGLGPDEQFF. The chain uses TRBV7-9 and TRBJ2-1; D gene unclear. Per the germline V gene, CDR1 is SEHNR and CDR2 is FQNEAQ (reference sequence). The CDR3 spans 15 residues. Trimming removed 6 bases at V and 8 bases at J, with 20 bases between. The full variable domain, with the rest looked up from reference TRBV7-9 and TRBJ2-1, is DTGVSQNPRHKITKRGQNVTFRCDPISEHNRLYWYRQTLGQGPEFLTYFQNEAQLEKSRLLSDRFSAERPKGSFSTLEIQRTEQGDSAMYLCASSRPGLGPDEQFFGPGTRLTVL.

This rearrangement joins TRBV6-2 or TRBV6-3 to TRBJ2-1; TRBD2 matches 14 bases. From germline, CDR1 is MNHEY and CDR2 SVGEGT. The CDR3 extends over 15 amino acids. Losses at the gene ends were 6 bases for V and 7 bases for J; bases not matched to a gene: 5. This CDR3 is CASRLRLAGGNEQFF. The DNA for the CDR3 is TGTGCCAGCAGACTACGACTAGCGGGAGGGAATGAGCAGTTCTTC.

CDR3 sequence reads: CASSPYVTGELFF. The DNA of the CDR3 is TGTGCCAGCAGCCCATACGTCACCGGGGAGCTGTTTTTT. The chain links TRBV11-2 to TRBJ2-2; D remains unclear. Germline CDR1 reads SGHAT; CDR2 reads FQNNGV. V lost 5 bases to trimming and J lost 4 bases, with 8 bases between them. The CDR3 has 13 residues.

The chain carries TRBV20-1 and TRBJ1-1; tentatively, D is TRBD1 (6 bases). Deletions cut 3 bases from V and 1 base from J, with 18 bases between. Per the germline V gene, CDR1 is DFQATT and CDR2 is SNEGSKA (reference sequence). This CDR3 contains 16 residues. The CDR3 sequence: CSASRQVLISNTEAFF. Here the CDR3 DNA reads TGCAGTGCTAGTAGACAGGTATTGATCTCGAACACTGAAGCTTTCTTT.

This clonotype was detected a few times. The chain's CDR3 is CASSEATGNPGPQHF. The CDR3 DNA follows: TGTGCCAGCAGTGAAGCTACGGGAAACCCCGGGCCCCAGCATTTT. The genes are TRBV6-1 and TRBJ1-5; D is unresolved. This CDR3 has 15 amino acids. V lost 0 bases and J lost 9, with 15 bases in between. Germline values: CDR1 MNHNS, CDR2 SASEGT.

The chain joins TRBV2 to TRBJ2-7, with a possible D match to TRBD2 (7 bases). CDR3 length: 14 amino acids. The germline V and J ends were trimmed by 1 base and 7 bases, with 14 bases remaining between them. Germline CDR1 and CDR2: SNHLY and FYNNEI. The CDR3 coding sequence is TGTGCCAGCAGTGAAGGACGGGGGGCCCTAGAGCAGTACTTC. Residues: CASSEGRGALEQYF.

J is TRBJ1-3 and V is TRBV19; D gene ambiguous. CDR1 is LNHDA and CDR2 is SQIVND in the germline V gene (reference sequence). V was clipped by 3 bases and J by 0 bases, with 12 bases between them. There are 16 residues in the CDR3. Here the CDR3 DNA reads TGTGCCAGTAGTATCCCCGGGAGTTTCTCTGGAAACACCATATATTTT. Its protein is CASSIPGSFSGNTIYF.

This clonotype was found many times. V and J are TRBV10-3 and TRBJ2-1; a weak D match, TRBD2 (5 bases). Trimming pared 8 bases from V and 7 bases from J, leaving 15 bases between. In germline, CDR1 is ENHRY, CDR2 SYGVKD. This CDR3 spans 13 amino acids. This CDR3 reads CAIGLEGENEQFF. DNA of the CDR3: TGTGCCATCGGTCTTGAGGGCGAAAATGAGCAGTTCTTC.

V gene TRBV9 combines with J gene TRBJ2-3, with TRBD1 as a possible D gene (6 bases). This CDR3 is built from 13 residues. V lost 1 base and J lost 6, with 9 bases in between. The germline V gene has CDR1 SGDLS and CDR2 YYNGEE. The CDR3 loop is CASSVTRGDTQYF. The CDR3 DNA follows: TGTGCCAGCAGCGTAACCAGGGGTGATACGCAGTATTTT. Drawing the rest from reference TRBV9 and TRBJ2-3, the complete variable domain is DSGVTQTPKHLITATGQRVTLRCSPRSGDLSVYWYQQSLDQGLQFLIQYYNGEERAKGNILERFSAQQFPDLHSELNLSSLELGDSALYFCASSVTRGDTQYFGPGTRLTVL.

This clonotype appeared a few times. The chain employs TRBV2 and TRBJ2-1, with 10 nucleotides matching TRBD2. Germline V gives CDR1 SNHLY, CDR2 FYNNEI. The V gene end was trimmed by 6 bases and the J gene end by 1 base; junction bases not matched to a gene: 6. This CDR3 region has 16 residues. CDR3 sequence: CASRIGTSVSYNEQFF. Written as DNA, the CDR3 is TGTGCCAGCAGAATCGGGACTAGCGTTTCCTACAATGAGCAGTTCTTC. The full variable domain, rest sourced from reference TRBV2 and TRBJ2-1, is EPEVTQTPSHQVTQMGQEVILRCVPISNHLYFYWYRQILGQKVEFLVSFYNNEISEKSEIFDDQFSVERPDGSNFTLKIRSTKLEDSAMYFCASRIGTSVSYNEQFFGPGTRLTVL.

In this sample, this clonotype turned up a few times. The J gene is TRBJ2-7, the V gene TRBV12-3 or TRBV12-4; 13 bases map to TRBD2. J lost 3 bases, V lost 6 bases, and 5 bases had no gene match. The CDR3 is made up of 15 amino acids. The CDR3 DNA sequence: TGTGCCAGCAGCGAAGGGACTAGCGGGGACTACGAGCAGTACTTC. Residues: CASSEGTSGDYEQYF.

This clonotype was found many times. CDR3 region: CASSLGTAAYEQYF. CDR3 DNA sequence: TGCGCCAGCAGCTTAGGGACGGCAGCCTACGAGCAGTACTTC. V usage is TRBV5-1 and J usage is TRBJ2-7; either TRBD1 or TRBD2 may supply D (5 bases each). This CDR3 is 14 amino acids long. V was shortened by 2 bases and J by 2 bases, with 11 bases between the two germline ends. Looked up from germline, CDR1 is SGHRS and CDR2 is YFSETQ.

This clonotype was observed a handful of times. V usage is TRBV7-6 and J usage is TRBJ2-7, with D perhaps TRBD2 (5 bases). V was trimmed by 4 bases and J by 4 bases, leaving 14 bases between them. This CDR3 region has 14 residues. CDR1 and CDR2 (germline): SGHVS, FNYEAQ. As DNA, the CDR3 is TGTGCCAGCAGCTCGCCCGCCAGCGGATACGAGCAGTACTTC. This encodes CASSSPASGYEQYF.

This clonotype was observed a handful of times. CDR3 bases: TGCAGTGCTCTAGGGGGGCGAGAGACCCAGTACTTC. It specifies CSALGGRETQYF. The chain links TRBV20-1 to TRBJ2-5, with D perhaps being TRBD1 or TRBD2 (6 bases each). This CDR3 contains 12 residues. CDR1 DFQATT and CDR2 SNEGSKA come from the germline V gene (reference sequence). V lost 5 bases and J 4 bases, leaving 11 bases between the germline ends.

This clonotype was detected only a few times. This sequence joins TRBV25-1 and TRBJ2-3, with TRBD2 matching over 7 bases. Losses at the gene ends were 4 bases for V and 0 bases for J; bases not matched to a gene: 10. The CDR3 runs 17 residues. Germline values: CDR1 MGHDK, CDR2 SYGVNS. The CDR3 reads CASSASGIVTSTDTQYF. For the CDR3, the DNA is TGTGCCAGCAGTGCCAGCGGGATCGTAACTAGCACAGATACGCAGTATTTT. The complete variable domain, with remaining parts taken from reference TRBV25-1 and TRBJ2-3, reads EADIYQTPRYLVIGTGKKITLECSQTMGHDKMYWYQQDPGMELHLIHYSYGVNSTEKGDLSSESTVSRIRTEHFPLTLESARPSHTSQYLCASSASGIVTSTDTQYFGPGTRLTVL.

This clonotype was picked up a small number of times. The genes are TRBV5-1 and TRBJ1-1; no clear D. The CDR3 spans 15 residues. Germline V lookup: CDR1 SGHRS, CDR2 YFSETQ. V was shortened by 2 bases and J by 3 bases, with 14 bases between the two germline ends. CDR3 amino acids: CASSFSVGRDTEAFF. The CDR3 coding sequence is TGCGCCAGCAGCTTTTCGGTCGGGCGCGACACTGAAGCTTTCTTT.

The chain is built from TRBV29-1 and TRBJ2-3, with D possibly being TRBD2 (5 bases). Trimming took 6 bases from V and 0 from J, leaving 13 bases between them. CDR1 SQVTM and CDR2 ANQGSEA come from the germline V gene. The CDR3 runs 14 residues. CDR3 in DNA: TGCAGCGTATCGGACTGGATAAGCACAGATACGCAGTATTTT. Translated: CSVSDWISTDTQYF.